This T cell receptor beta chain was found in a study of cytomegalovirus exposure and HLA in healthy donors. PCR involved 60 Vbeta and 13 Jbeta primers. Authors' data handling: As a later analysis found, there were about 80 million unique TCR beta chains, of which roughly 11 million were shared. Profiling relied on immunoSEQ multiplex PCR, and the TCRdb table lists in-frame clones only, not all of them. The V and J calls and the clone size are those of that table, but D and trimming were determined from the DNA. The data contain roughly 100,000 clones, about 60% of them singletons. The study, taken as a whole, reports: The investigators catalogued 150 to 200 TCR beta chains as cytomegalovirus-associated. Follow-up analysis later connected one missense variant in DCLRE1C with trimming of TCR beta V- and J-genes.

Turning to this clone: What it binds is unknown. Other nucleotide sequences from this sample produce the same CDR3.

What was sequenced was PBMCs. This clonotype was obtained from a human donor in good health.

In DNA form, the CDR3 reads TGTGCCAGCAGCCTACAAGAGACCCAGTACTTC. It codes for CASSLQETQYF. The J gene is TRBJ2-5, the V gene TRBV7-9; unclear D gene. Germline V gene lookup returns CDR1 SEHNR and CDR2 FQNEAQ (reference sequence). The CDR3 runs 11 residues. The V gene lost 5 bases and the J gene lost 2 bases, with 3 bases spanning the gap.